This record concerns one T cell receptor (beta chain) sequence. This entry belongs to a study of T cell changes during pregnancy in multiple sclerosis. Libraries were prepared by immunoSEQ multiplex PCR; TCRdb keeps only in-frame clonotypes and omits some of them. The sample includes about 59,000 clones, around 92% of them seen just once. The germline V gene encodes CDR1 SGHRS and CDR2 YFSETQ. After removal of 3 bases from V and 4 bases from J, the junction contained 7 bases not matched to a gene. The CDR3 is made up of 14 amino acids. This sequence originates from a female donor in good health, enrolled as a control in a pregnancy study. The J gene is TRBJ2-7, the V gene TRBV5-1; 7 bases line up with TRBD1. The sequenced sample was peripheral blood, obtained in the second trimester of pregnancy. The CDR3, as DNA: TGCGCCAGCAGCTCTGGGGACAGCCCTTACGAGCAGTACTTC. This codes for CASSSGDSPYEQYF.